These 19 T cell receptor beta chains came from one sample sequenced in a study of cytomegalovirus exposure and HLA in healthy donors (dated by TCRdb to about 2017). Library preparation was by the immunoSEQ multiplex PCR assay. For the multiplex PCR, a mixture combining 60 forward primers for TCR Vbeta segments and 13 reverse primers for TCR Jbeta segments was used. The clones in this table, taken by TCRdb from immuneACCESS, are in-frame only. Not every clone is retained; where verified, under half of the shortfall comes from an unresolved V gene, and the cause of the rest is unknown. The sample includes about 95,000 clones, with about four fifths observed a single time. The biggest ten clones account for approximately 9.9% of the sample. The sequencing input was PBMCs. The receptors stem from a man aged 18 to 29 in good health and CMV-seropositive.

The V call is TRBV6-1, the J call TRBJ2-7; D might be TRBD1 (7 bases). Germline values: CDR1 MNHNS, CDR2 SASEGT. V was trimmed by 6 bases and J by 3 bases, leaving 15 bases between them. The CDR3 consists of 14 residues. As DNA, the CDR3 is TGTGCCAGCAGGGTGGAGGGGGCCCGCTACGAGCAGTACTTC. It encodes CASRVEGARYEQYF.

The CDR3 DNA sequence: TGTGCCTGGAGTCCTCGGGGGGGCTGGCAAGAGACCCAGTACTTC. Amino acids: CAWSPRGGWQETQYF. The rearrangement links TRBV30 to TRBJ2-5; 8 nucleotides align to TRBD2. Germline CDR1 reads GTSNPN; CDR2 reads SVGIG (reference sequence). The CDR3 extends over 15 amino acids. Trimming took 2 bases from V and 2 from J; bases not matched to a gene: 7.

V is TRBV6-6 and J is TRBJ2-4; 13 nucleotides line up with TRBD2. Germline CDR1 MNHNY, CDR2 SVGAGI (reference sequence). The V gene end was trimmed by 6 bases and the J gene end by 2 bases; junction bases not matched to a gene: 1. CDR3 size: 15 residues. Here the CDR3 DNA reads TGTGCCAGCAGACTAGCGGGGGGGCCCAAAAACATTCAGTACTTC. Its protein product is CASRLAGGPKNIQYF.

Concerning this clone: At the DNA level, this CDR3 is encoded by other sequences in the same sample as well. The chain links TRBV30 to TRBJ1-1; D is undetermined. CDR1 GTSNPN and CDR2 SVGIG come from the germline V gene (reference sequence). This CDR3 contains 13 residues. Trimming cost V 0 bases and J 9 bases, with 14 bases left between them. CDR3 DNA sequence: TGTGCCTGGAGTGTTAACCCGAGGCAAAAAGCTTTCTTT. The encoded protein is CAWSVNPRQKAFF.

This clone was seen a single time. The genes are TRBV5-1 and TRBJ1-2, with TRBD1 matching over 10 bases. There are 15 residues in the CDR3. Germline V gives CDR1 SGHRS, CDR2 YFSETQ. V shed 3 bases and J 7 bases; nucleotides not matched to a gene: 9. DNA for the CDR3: TGCGCCAGCAGCTCACCGGGACAGGGGAGCGGTGGCTACACCTTC. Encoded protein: CASSSPGQGSGGYTF.

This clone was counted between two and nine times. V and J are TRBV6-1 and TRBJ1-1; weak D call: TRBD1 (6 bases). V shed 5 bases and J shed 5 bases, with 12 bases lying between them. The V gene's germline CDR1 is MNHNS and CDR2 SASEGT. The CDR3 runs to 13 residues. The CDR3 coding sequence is TGTGCCAGCAGTAGGAAGGGGGAGACTGAAGCTTTCTTT. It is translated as CASSRKGETEAFF.

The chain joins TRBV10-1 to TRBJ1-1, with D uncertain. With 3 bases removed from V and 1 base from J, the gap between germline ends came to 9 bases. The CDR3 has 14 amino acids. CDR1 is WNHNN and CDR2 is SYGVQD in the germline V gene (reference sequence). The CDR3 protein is CASSDPGANTEAFF. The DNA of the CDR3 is TGCGCCAGCAGTGATCCAGGCGCGAACACTGAAGCTTTCTTT.

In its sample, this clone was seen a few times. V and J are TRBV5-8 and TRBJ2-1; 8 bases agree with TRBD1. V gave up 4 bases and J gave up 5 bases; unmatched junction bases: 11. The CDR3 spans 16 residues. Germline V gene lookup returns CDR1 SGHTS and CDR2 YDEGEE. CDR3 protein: CASSRRTGLGDNEQFF. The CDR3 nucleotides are TGTGCCAGCAGCCGACGGACAGGGCTGGGAGACAATGAGCAGTTCTTC.

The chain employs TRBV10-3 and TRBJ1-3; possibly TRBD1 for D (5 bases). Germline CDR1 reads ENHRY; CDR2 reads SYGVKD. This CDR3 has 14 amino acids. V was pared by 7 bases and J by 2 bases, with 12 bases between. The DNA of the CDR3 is TGTGCCATCATCGACAGCCCCACTGGAAACACCATATATTTT. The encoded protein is CAIIDSPTGNTIYF.

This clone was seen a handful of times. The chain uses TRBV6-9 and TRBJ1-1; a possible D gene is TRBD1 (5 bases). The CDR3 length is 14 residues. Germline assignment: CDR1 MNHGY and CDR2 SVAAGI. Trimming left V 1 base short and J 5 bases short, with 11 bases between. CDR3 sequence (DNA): TGTGCCAGCAGTTATTGGCGCAGGGTTACTGAAGCTTTCTTT. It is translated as CASSYWRRVTEAFF.

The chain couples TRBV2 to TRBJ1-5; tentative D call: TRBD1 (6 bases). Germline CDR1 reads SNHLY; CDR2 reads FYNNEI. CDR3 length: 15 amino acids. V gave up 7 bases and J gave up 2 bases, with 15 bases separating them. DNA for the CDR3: TGTGCCAGCATGAGGGGGAGTAGAGGCAATCAGCCCCAGCATTTT. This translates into CASMRGSRGNQPQHF.

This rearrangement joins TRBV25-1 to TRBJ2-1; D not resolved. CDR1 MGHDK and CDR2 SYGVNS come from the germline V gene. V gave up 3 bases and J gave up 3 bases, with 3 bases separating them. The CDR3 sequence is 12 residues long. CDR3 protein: CASSDNYNEQFF. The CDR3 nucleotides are TGTGCCAGCAGTGATAACTACAATGAGCAGTTCTTC.

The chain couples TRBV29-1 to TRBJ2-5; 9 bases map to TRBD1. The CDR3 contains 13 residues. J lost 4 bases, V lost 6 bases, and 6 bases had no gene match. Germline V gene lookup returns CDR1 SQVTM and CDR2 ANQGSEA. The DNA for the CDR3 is TGCAGCGTCTGGACAGGGGTCTTAGAGACCCAGTACTTC. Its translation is CSVWTGVLETQYF.

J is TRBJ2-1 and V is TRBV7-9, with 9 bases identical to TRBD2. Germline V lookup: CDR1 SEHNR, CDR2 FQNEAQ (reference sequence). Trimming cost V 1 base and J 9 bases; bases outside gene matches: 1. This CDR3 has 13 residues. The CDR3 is CASSLGGGGEQFF. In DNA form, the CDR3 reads TGTGCCAGCAGCTTAGGCGGGGGGGGTGAGCAGTTCTTC.

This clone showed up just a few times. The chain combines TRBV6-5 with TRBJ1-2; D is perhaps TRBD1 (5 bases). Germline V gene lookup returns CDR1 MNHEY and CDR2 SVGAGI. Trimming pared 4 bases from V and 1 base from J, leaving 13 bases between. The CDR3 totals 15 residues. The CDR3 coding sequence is TGTGCCAGCAGTTCCCGGGACTACAGTAACTATGGCTACACCTTC. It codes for CASSSRDYSNYGYTF.

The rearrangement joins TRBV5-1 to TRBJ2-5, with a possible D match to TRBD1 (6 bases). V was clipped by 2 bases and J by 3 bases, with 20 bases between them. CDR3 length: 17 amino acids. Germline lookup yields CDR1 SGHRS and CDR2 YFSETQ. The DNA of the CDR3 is TGCGCCAGCAGCTTTGGCCCCCTAGGACAGCCTGAAGAGACCCAGTACTTC. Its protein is CASSFGPLGQPEETQYF.

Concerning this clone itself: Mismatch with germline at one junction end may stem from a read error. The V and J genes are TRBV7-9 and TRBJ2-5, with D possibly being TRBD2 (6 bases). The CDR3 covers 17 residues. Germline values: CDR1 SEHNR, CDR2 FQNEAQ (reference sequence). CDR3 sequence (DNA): TGCGCCAGCAGCCAGGATCCATTGGGGGGAGATCAAGAGACCCAGTACTTC. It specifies CASSQDPLGGDQETQYF.

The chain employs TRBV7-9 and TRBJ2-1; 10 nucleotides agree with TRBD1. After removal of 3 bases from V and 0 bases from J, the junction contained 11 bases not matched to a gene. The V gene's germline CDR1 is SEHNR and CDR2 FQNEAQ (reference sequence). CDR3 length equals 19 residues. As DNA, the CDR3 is TGTGCCAGCAGCTTGTTCACTCTCCGGGACAGGGGCTCCTACAATGAGCAGTTCTTC. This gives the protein CASSLFTLRDRGSYNEQFF.

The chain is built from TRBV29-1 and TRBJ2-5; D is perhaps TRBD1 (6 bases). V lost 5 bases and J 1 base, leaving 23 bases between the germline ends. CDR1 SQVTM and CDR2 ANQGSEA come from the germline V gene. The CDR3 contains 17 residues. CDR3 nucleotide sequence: TGCAGCGTTCCCATATCGAACCCCAGGGGAATCCAAGAGACCCAGTACTTC. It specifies CSVPISNPRGIQETQYF.